This T cell receptor (beta chain) originates from a study of blood T cell repertoires in COVID-19 (dated by TCRdb to 2020 to 2022). In the study overall: The collaborator samples originated in the United States, Italy and Spain and spanned the acute and convalescent phases of COVID-19. The material from the prospective study consisted of cDNA or gDNA derived from T cells, B-cell-depleted T cells, or PBMCs. Subjects who had been exposed to COVID-19, were actively infected with it, or had recovered from it provided the deeply sampled blood TCRbeta repertoires that made up the dataset. The repertoires were released in a freely available public database intended as a resource for research on the immune response to SARS-CoV-2. Samples came from the ongoing ImmuneRACE study (first 160 participants) plus 1,254 subjects from 6 global collaborators. Nearly every sample came with metadata listing a de-identified subject ID, COVID-19 status, age in years and sex. Where HLA class I and class II types were available, the types were taken from metadata supplied by the sample provider, not from assay-based typing. The paper as a whole reports these results and caveats: The quantity of clinical and demographic metadata differed by source and by participant and was supplied without curation.

The immunoSEQ Assay, a bias-controlled multiplex PCR, was used to amplify TCRbeta CDR3 regions from genomic DNA. The study's processing was this. The number of nucleated cells in each sample was estimated by amplification of reference gene primers within the assay. Sequence reads were collapsed and filtered to measure the absolute abundance of every unique TCRbeta CDR3 rearrangement. Productive Simpson clonality was computed per sample as the square root of Simpson's diversity index over productive rearrangements. As stored in TCRdb, this immuneACCESS dataset retains in-frame rearrangements with V and J assigned. A fraction of the clones does not appear; measured against another copy, unresolved V genes explain less than half of the discrepancy, and the remainder lacks a known reason. V, J and clone size derive from that table, while D and trimming were established from the DNA sequence. The sample table shows 100,000 to 150,000 clones, and approximately 74% are seen once. About 6% of the sample is in the top ten clones.

Note on this clone: Its antigen is not yet known. Base qualities are not at hand, and no much larger clone is one base apart.

At one collaborating source in Seattle, patients were enrolled during active infection and were followed longitudinally through the course of disease. The collaborating institutions used their own protocols to collect whole blood in K2EDTA tubes. For TCRbeta analysis, collaborators shipped samples in one of three forms: frozen whole blood, isolated PBMCs, or DNA extracted from either of those sample types. Taken from cysteine to phenylalanine, the CDR3 has 14 residues. The DNA shown is the 42-base CDR3, in frame from base 1. CDR1 and CDR2 are drawn from the germline V gene (reference sequence): LNHDA, SQIVND. The germline ends are 12 bases apart after V is trimmed by 6 bases and J by 3 bases.

The rearranged chain carries TRBV19 and TRBJ1-5; possibly the D gene is TRBD1, per 6 matching bases. Material for sequencing was peripheral blood. This clonotype was obtained from a man at least 80 years old with COVID-19, enrolled during active disease. The CDR3 region reads CASSLDSLNQPQHF. In nucleotides, the sequence is TGTGCCAGTAGCCTGGACAGCCTCAATCAGCCCCAGCATTTT.